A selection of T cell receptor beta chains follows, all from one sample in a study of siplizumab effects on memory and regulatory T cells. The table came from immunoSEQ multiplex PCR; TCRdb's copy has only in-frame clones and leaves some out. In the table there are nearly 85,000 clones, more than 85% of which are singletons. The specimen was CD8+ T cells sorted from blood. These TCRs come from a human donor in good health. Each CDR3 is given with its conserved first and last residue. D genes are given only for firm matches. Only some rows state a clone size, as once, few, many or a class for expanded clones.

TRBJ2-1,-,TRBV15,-,CATSRDGNSGADGQFF,TGTGCCACCAGCAGAGATGGTAATAGCGGCGCCGATGGGCAGTTCTTC
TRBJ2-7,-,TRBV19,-,CASSIVPGIEQYF,TGTGCCAGTAGTATAGTCCCCGGGATCGAGCAGTACTTC
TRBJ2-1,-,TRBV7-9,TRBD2,CASSPRTSGSRHNEQFF,TGTGCCAGCAGCCCAAGGACTAGCGGGAGCCGCCACAATGAGCAGTTCTTC
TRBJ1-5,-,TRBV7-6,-,CASSPGTNPYQPQHF,TGTGCCAGCAGCCCCGGGACTAACCCATATCAGCCCCAGCATTTT
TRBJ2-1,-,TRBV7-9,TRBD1,CASSAERDRNNEQFF,TGTGCCAGCAGCGCCGAAAGGGACAGGAACAATGAGCAGTTCTTC
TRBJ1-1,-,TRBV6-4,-,CASSDGGPEAFF,TGTGCCAGCAGCGACGGGGGGCCTGAAGCTTTCTTT
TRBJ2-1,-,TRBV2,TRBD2,CASSDAGTSGTPRDEQFF,TGTGCCAGCAGCGATGCTGGGACTAGCGGGACCCCGCGCGATGAGCAGTTCTTC
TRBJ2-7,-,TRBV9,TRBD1,CASSPAPGQSYEQYF,TGTGCCAGCAGCCCAGCCCCGGGACAGAGCTACGAGCAGTACTTC
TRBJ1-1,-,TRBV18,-,CASSPPVTENTEAFF,TGTGCCAGCTCACCACCGGTGACAGAAAACACTGAAGCTTTCTTT
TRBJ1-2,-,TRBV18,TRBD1,CASSPVTGEGYTF,TGTGCCAGCTCACCTGTTACAGGGGAAGGCTACACCTTC
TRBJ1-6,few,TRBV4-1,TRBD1,CASSAHRGGSYNSPLHF,TGCGCCAGCAGCGCCCACAGGGGTGGGTCCTATAATTCACCCCTCCACTTT
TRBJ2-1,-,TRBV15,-,CATTSGGEYNEQFF,TGTGCCACAACGAGCGGAGGGGAGTACAATGAGCAGTTCTTC
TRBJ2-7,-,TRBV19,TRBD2,CASSIDGLAGVYEQYF,TGTGCCAGTAGTATAGATGGACTAGCGGGAGTCTACGAGCAGTACTTC
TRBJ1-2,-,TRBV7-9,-,CASTPNLGDGYTF,TGTGCCAGCACCCCTAACCTTGGGGACGGCTACACCTTC
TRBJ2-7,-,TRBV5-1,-,CASSFEGSAYEQYF,TGCGCCAGCAGCTTTGAAGGGAGCGCCTACGAGCAGTACTTC
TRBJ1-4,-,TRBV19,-,CASSWGTSPTNEKLFF,TGTGCCAGTAGTTGGGGGACTTCACCAACTAATGAAAAACTGTTTTTT
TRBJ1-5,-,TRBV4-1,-,CASSQDRFSNQPQHF,TGCGCCAGCAGCCAAGACAGATTTAGCAATCAGCCCCAGCATTTT
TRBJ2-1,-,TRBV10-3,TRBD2,CATALASGMIPYNEQFF,TGTGCCACGGCTCTCGCTAGCGGGATGATTCCCTACAATGAGCAGTTCTTC
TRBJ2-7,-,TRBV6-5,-,CASGGGASYEQYF,TGTGCCAGTGGAGGGGGCGCGTCGTACGAGCAGTACTTC
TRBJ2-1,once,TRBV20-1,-,CSATNEQFF,TGCAGTGCTACGAATGAGCAGTTCTTC
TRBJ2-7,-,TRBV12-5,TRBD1,CASGLDLKRDRYF,TGTGCTAGTGGTTTGGACCTCAAACGGGACAGGTACTTC
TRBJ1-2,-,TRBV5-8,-,CASSLIGDNYGYTF,TGTGCCAGCAGCTTGATTGGGGACAACTATGGCTACACCTTC
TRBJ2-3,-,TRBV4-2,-,CASSQDRASESTDTQYF,TGTGCCAGCAGCCAAGATAGGGCTAGCGAGAGCACAGATACGCAGTATTTT
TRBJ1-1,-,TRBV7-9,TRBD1,CASSLVVKGQGMYTEAFF,TGTGCCAGCAGCTTAGTCGTGAAAGGACAGGGCATGTACACTGAAGCTTTCTTT
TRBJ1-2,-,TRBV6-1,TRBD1,CASSEGDRQGFGYTF,TGTGCCAGCAGTGAAGGGGACAGACAGGGGTTCGGCTACACCTTC
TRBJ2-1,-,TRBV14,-,CASSQGGRQFF,TGTGCCAGCAGCCAAGGGGGACGCCAGTTCTTC
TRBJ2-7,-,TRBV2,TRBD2,CASSLTSTNEQYF,TGTGCCAGCAGTCTGACTAGCACCAACGAGCAGTACTTC
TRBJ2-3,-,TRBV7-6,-,CASSSTSSSTDTQYF,TGTGCCAGCAGCTCAACTAGCAGTAGCACAGATACGCAGTATTTT
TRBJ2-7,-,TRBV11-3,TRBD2,CASSGLADNEQYF,TGTGCCAGCAGCGGCCTAGCGGACAACGAGCAGTACTTC
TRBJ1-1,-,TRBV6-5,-,CASSIDSRTEAFF,TGTGCCAGCAGCATCGACAGCAGAACTGAAGCTTTCTTT
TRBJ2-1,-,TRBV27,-,CASTSYNEQFF,TGTGCCAGCACGTCCTACAATGAGCAGTTCTTC
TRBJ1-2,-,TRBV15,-,CATSSRDIRSLELGTF,TGTGCCACCAGCAGCCGGGACATTCGTTCTCTAGAGTTGGGCACCTTC
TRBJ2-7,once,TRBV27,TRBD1,CASSLGQGAYEQYF,TGTGCCAGCAGCCTGGGACAGGGGGCGTACGAGCAGTACTTC
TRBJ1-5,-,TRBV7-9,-,CASSSGPTGQINQPQHF,TGTGCCAGCAGCTCTGGGCCAACGGGACAAATCAATCAGCCCCAGCATTTT
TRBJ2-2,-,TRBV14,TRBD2,CASSPHSGSGTGELFF,TGTGCCAGCAGCCCTCATAGCGGGAGCGGCACCGGGGAGCTGTTTTTT
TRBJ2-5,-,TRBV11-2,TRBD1,CASSLDNLGQGRETQYF,TGTGCCAGCAGCTTAGATAATTTAGGACAGGGAAGAGAGACCCAGTACTTC
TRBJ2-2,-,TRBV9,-,CASSDNTGELFF,TGTGCCAGCAGCGACAACACCGGGGAGCTGTTTTTT
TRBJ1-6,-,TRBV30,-,CASTLQTDSPLHF,TGTGCCTCTACTCTCCAGACGGATTCACCCCTCCACTTT
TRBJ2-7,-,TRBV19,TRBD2,CASSTTSGYEQYF,TGTGCCAGTAGTACAACTAGCGGCTACGAGCAGTACTTC
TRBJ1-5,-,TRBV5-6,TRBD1,CASSKDRDYQPQHF,TGTGCCAGCAGCAAGGACAGGGACTACCAGCCCCAGCATTTT
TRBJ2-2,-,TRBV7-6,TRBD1,CASSFPGTGYRELFF,TGTGCCAGCAGCTTCCCCGGGACAGGGTACCGGGAGCTGTTTTTT
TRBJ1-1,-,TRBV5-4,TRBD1,CASSKQGATEAFF,TGTGCCAGCAGTAAGCAGGGGGCTACTGAAGCTTTCTTT
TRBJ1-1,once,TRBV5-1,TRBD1,CASSFGQGLNTEAFF,TGCGCCAGCAGCTTTGGACAGGGCCTGAACACTGAAGCTTTCTTT
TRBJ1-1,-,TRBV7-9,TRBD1,CASISGDRDTEAFF,TGTGCCAGCATTAGCGGGGACAGGGATACTGAAGCTTTCTTT
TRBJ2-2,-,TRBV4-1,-,CASSQVGVGELFF,TGCGCCAGCAGCCAAGTTGGGGTCGGGGAGCTGTTTTTT
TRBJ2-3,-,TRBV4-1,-,CASSQLVADTQYF,TGCGCCAGCAGCCAACTCGTGGCAGATACGCAGTATTTT